This is a list of T cell receptor beta chains from one sample in a study of CD8+ T cells in alopecia areata. The protocol was immunoSEQ multiplex PCR, while the TCRdb copy is restricted to in-frame clones and leaves out a portion. The repertoire has about 180,000 clones, 40% to 65% of them found once; the top ten carry around 9.1%. Sequenced material: CD8+ T cells sorted from blood, taken around week 52, from a patient treated with tofacitinib. These receptors came from a human donor with alopecia areata. Each CDR3 is given with its conserved first and last residue. A D gene is named only where the DNA matches it firmly. Clone size is shown for a subset of rows, as once, few, many or a class of expanded clone.

d_gene	v_gene	j_gene	abundance	CDR3nt	CDR3aa
NA	TRBV5-1	TRBJ2-7	NA	TGCGCCAGCAGCTTGGACACTACTTACGAGCAGTACTTC	CASSLDTTYEQYF
NA	TRBV15	TRBJ2-2	NA	TGTGCCACCAGCAGAGATCTCGCAGGGGTCCGGGAGCTGTTTTTT	CATSRDLAGVRELFF
NA	TRBV30	TRBJ1-4	few	TGTGCCTGGAGTTCCCGAATCGAGGACGTTGGTGAAAAACTGTTTTTT	CAWSSRIEDVGEKLFF
NA	TRBV5-6	TRBJ2-7	NA	TGTGCCAGCACTTCGAGGGACTACGAGCAGTACTTC	CASTSRDYEQYF
TRBD1	TRBV5-6	TRBJ2-4	few	TGTGCCAGCAGCTCGGACAGGGAGGCCAAAAACATTCAGTACTTC	CASSSDREAKNIQYF
NA	TRBV13	TRBJ2-2	NA	TGTGCCAGCGGCAGGGAGAACACCGGGGAGCTGTTTTTT	CASGRENTGELFF
NA	TRBV5-6	TRBJ1-1	NA	TGTGCCAGCAGCGGGGGGACGGAACTCAACACTGAAGCTTTCTTT	CASSGGTELNTEAFF
NA	TRBV23-1	TRBJ2-7	NA	TGCGCCAGCAGTCAATCGTTGGGGATTGGGAAAGCCGAGCAGTACTTC	CASSQSLGIGKAEQYF
TRBD1	TRBV30	TRBJ2-7	NA	TGTGCCTGGAGTGCTGGGACAGACTACGAGCAGTACTTC	CAWSAGTDYEQYF
NA	TRBV29-1	TRBJ1-1	few	TGCAGCGTTGTTGGACCTGGGGGGATTGAGAACACTGAAGCTTTCTTT	CSVVGPGGIENTEAFF
NA	TRBV4-1	TRBJ1-2	NA	TGCGCCAGCAGCCAAGACGGGACGGTCAACTATGGCTACACCTTC	CASSQDGTVNYGYTF
NA	TRBV19	TRBJ1-1	NA	TGTGCCAGTAGTAGCACAGGAAAGAACACTGAAGCTTTCTTT	CASSSTGKNTEAFF
NA	TRBV4-1	TRBJ1-3	NA	TGCGCCAGCAGCCCGGATCGGGCGCGTGGAAACACCATATATTTT	CASSPDRARGNTIYF
NA	TRBV11-2	TRBJ1-4	few	TGTGCCAGCAGCCCCAGAGGGGGTGTTTTCGAAAAACTGTTTTTT	CASSPRGGVFEKLFF
NA	TRBV7-2	TRBJ1-1	NA	TGTGCCAGCAGCTTAGACAGGGCGGGCACTGAAGCTTTCTTT	CASSLDRAGTEAFF
NA	TRBV2	TRBJ2-5	NA	TGTGCCAGCAGTTCTTCCCGGGACAAGTACTTC	CASSSSRDKYF
NA	TRBV10-3	TRBJ1-1	NA	TGTGCCATCAGTGAATTTGAGGGCACTGAAGCTTTCTTT	CAISEFEGTEAFF
TRBD1	TRBV15	TRBJ1-6	NA	TGTGCCACCAGCAGAGAAGGACAGGGAATTTCACCCCTCCACTTT	CATSREGQGISPLHF
NA	TRBV2	TRBJ2-3	NA	TGTGCCAGCAGTTACAGCGATACGCAGTATTTT	CASSYSDTQYF
NA	TRBV6-1	TRBJ2-1	few	TGTGCCAGCAGGCTCTCATATGAGCAGTTCTTC	CASRLSYEQFF
TRBD2	TRBV6-4	TRBJ2-3	few	TGTGCCAGCTCACTTGTGGCGGGGGGCCTGGATACGCAGTATTTT	CASSLVAGGLDTQYF
NA	TRBV12-5	TRBJ2-1	NA	TGTGCTAGTGGTCCGTACCGGGGCAATGAGCAGTTCTTC	CASGPYRGNEQFF
NA	TRBV19	TRBJ1-1	NA	TGTGCCAGTAGTATAGCAGGCGGTGAAGCTTTCTTT	CASSIAGGEAFF
NA	TRBV25-1	TRBJ2-2	NA	TGTGCCAGCAGTGATGGACAGACCGGGGAGCTGTTTTTT	CASSDGQTGELFF
TRBD1	TRBV5-1	TRBJ1-2	NA	TGCGCCAGCAGCGAGGGACAGGGGTTTTACTATGGCTACACCTTC	CASSEGQGFYYGYTF
TRBD2	TRBV5-1	TRBJ2-5	NA	TGCGCCAGCAGCTTGCACCGAAGGACTAGCGGGGTAGAACAAGAGACCCAGTACTTC	CASSLHRRTSGVEQETQYF
TRBD2	TRBV6-4	TRBJ2-1	medium-sized	TGTGCCAGCAGTGAACTAGCGGGGGGGAATGAGCAGTTCTTC	CASSELAGGNEQFF
NA	TRBV27	TRBJ2-5	NA	TGTGCCAGCAGTCCACAAAACCAGGAGACCCAGTACTTC	CASSPQNQETQYF
NA	TRBV7-9	TRBJ1-2	NA	TGTGCCAGCAGCCCTTCCGAGAGTCACTATGGCTACACCTTC	CASSPSESHYGYTF
TRBD1	TRBV6-5	TRBJ2-2	NA	TGTGCCAGCAGTTACTCGAGCGACAGGGCGACCGGGGAGCTGTTTTTT	CASSYSSDRATGELFF
NA	TRBV6-5	TRBJ1-4	NA	TGTGCCAGCAGTTACTCGTTGGCCAGGGGTAACGAAAAACTGTTTTTT	CASSYSLARGNEKLFF
NA	TRBV7-9	TRBJ2-5	NA	TGTGCCAGCAGCTCGACAGACCAAGAGACCCAGTACTTC	CASSSTDQETQYF
NA	TRBV7-9	TRBJ1-6	NA	TGTGCCAGCAGCCGCGACAGGAGCTCCTATAATTCACCCCTCCACTTT	CASSRDRSSYNSPLHF
NA	TRBV2	TRBJ2-3	few	TGTGCCAGCAGTCGACGCCCGCCCGCGAGCACAGATACGCAGTATTTT	CASSRRPPASTDTQYF
NA	TRBV5-6	TRBJ2-7	few	TGTGCCAGCAGCTCGGGGGACCGCTACGAGCAGTACTTC	CASSSGDRYEQYF
NA	TRBV27	TRBJ1-5	NA	TGTGCCAGCAGTTTCGGGGGTCCCCAGCCCCAGCATTTT	CASSFGGPQPQHF
NA	TRBV15	TRBJ2-7	NA	TGTGCCACCAGCAGAGAGAAGGACAACTCCTACGAGCAGTACTTC	CATSREKDNSYEQYF
TRBD2	TRBV27	TRBJ2-1	NA	TGTGCCAGCAGTTTATCCCCCCTAGCGGGGGGGCCGCACAATGAGCAGTTCTTC	CASSLSPLAGGPHNEQFF
NA	TRBV11-2	TRBJ2-7	few	TGTGCCAGCAGCTTAGACTTCGTGGCAGGGCTGAACGAGCAGTACTTC	CASSLDFVAGLNEQYF
TRBD1	TRBV4-3	TRBJ1-5	NA	TGCGCCAGCAGCCAAGGGACAGGGTTCAATCAGCCCCAGCATTTT	CASSQGTGFNQPQHF
NA	TRBV7-2	TRBJ1-1	NA	TGTGCCAGCAGCTTAAATTTCGGCACTGAAGCTTTCTTT	CASSLNFGTEAFF